This TCR beta chain was sequenced in a study of blood T cell repertoires in COVID-19. CDR3 length equals 14 residues. V gave up 6 bases and J gave up 3 bases, with 14 bases separating them. CDR1 and CDR2 from the germline V gene are MNHEY and SMNVEV (reference sequence). The repertoire was sequenced with immunoSEQ multiplex PCR; TCRdb's copy has only in-frame clones and lacks some. The data show 200,000 to 250,000 clones, with approximately 80% seen just once and 7.8% held by the top ten. This clone has a handful of counts. One Seattle source followed patients from active infection through their disease course.

The TCR was taken from a woman aged 80 or over with COVID-19, enrolled during active disease. The chain joins TRBV27 to TRBJ1-1, with a possible D match to TRBD1 (6 bases). Material for sequencing was peripheral blood. The CDR3 spells CASRKQGLHTEAFF. The DNA for the CDR3 is TGTGCCAGCAGAAAACAGGGTTTGCACACTGAAGCTTTCTTT.